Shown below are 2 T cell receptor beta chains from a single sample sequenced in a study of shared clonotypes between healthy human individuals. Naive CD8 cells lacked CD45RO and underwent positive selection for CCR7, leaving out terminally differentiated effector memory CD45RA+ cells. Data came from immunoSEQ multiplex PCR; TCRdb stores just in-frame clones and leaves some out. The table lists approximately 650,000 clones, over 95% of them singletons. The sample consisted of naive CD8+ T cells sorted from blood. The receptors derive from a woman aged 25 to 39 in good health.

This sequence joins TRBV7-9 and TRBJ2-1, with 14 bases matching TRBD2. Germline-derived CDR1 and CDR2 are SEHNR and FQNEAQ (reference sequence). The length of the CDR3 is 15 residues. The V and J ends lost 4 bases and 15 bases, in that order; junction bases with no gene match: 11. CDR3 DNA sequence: TGTGCCAGCAGCTCGTCAGGGACTAGCGGGAGTATGGTGTTCTTC. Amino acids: CASSSSGTSGSMVFF.

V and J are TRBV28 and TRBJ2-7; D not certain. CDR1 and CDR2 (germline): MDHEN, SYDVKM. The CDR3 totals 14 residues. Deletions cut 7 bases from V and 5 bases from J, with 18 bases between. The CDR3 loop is CASKGWSSSNEQYF. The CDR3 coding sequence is TGTGCCAGCAAAGGCTGGAGCTCCAGCAACGAGCAGTACTTC.